This T cell receptor (beta chain) emerged from a study of blood T cell repertoires in COVID-19. Some clones are missing from TCRdb's copy, which holds only in-frame ones; the method was immunoSEQ multiplex PCR. There are roughly 4,900 clones in the sample; around 73% occur only once, and around 40% lies in the top ten. The CDR3 is 16 amino acids. Per the germline V gene, CDR1 is MNHNS and CDR2 is SASEGT. V shed 1 base and J shed 0 bases, with 13 bases lying between them. The origin of this receptor is a human donor in a cohort sampled during active COVID-19. This chain links TRBV6-1 with TRBJ2-7; D is possibly TRBD2 (5 bases). The sequenced sample was peripheral blood. This CDR3 reads CASSEVHTGSSYEQYF. In DNA form, the CDR3 reads TGTGCCAGCAGTGAAGTCCATACGGGGAGCTCCTACGAGCAGTACTTC.